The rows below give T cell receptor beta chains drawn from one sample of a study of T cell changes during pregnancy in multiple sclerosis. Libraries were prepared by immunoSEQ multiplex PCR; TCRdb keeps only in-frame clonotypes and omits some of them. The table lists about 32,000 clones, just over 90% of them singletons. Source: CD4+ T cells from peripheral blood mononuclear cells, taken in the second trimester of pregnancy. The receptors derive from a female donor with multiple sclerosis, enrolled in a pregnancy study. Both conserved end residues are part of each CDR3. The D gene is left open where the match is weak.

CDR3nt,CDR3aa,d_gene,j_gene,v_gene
TGTGCCAGCAGTGGGGGGTCACAGGGGGGAAACGAGCAGTACTTC,CASSGGSQGGNEQYF,TRBD1,TRBJ2-7,TRBV6-1
TGTGCCAGTAGTTCCACCGGGGGCACTGAAGCTTTCTTT,CASSSTGGTEAFF,NA,TRBJ1-1,TRBV19
TGTGCCAGTAGTATAGGCCAGGGGACTAACTATGGCTACACCTTC,CASSIGQGTNYGYTF,NA,TRBJ1-2,TRBV19
TGCGCCAGCAGCCCTCAGACAGCCTCCTACGAGCAGTACTTC,CASSPQTASYEQYF,NA,TRBJ2-7,TRBV5-1
TGTGCCAGCAGCTTGGTGCCGGGACTTCGTTCCTACGAGCAGTACTTC,CASSLVPGLRSYEQYF,NA,TRBJ2-7,TRBV7-6
TGTGCCACCAGCAGAGATCTGGCGGGGCAAGAGACCCAGTACTTC,CATSRDLAGQETQYF,NA,TRBJ2-5,TRBV15
TGTGCCAGCTCACCAGCTCAGGGTGTTAATACGCAGTATTTT,CASSPAQGVNTQYF,NA,TRBJ2-3,TRBV18
TGTGCCAGCAGTGCCGGACAGCTGAACACTGAAGCTTTCTTT,CASSAGQLNTEAFF,NA,TRBJ1-1,TRBV6-1
TGTGCCAGCAGCCCTCCGGGACGGGGGTACGAGCAGTACTTC,CASSPPGRGYEQYF,NA,TRBJ2-7,TRBV7-9
TGTGCCAGCACTGGGACAGCCTACGAGCAGTACTTC,CASTGTAYEQYF,TRBD1,TRBJ2-7,TRBV2
TGTGCCAGCAGTGAAAAGGGCGGGAGGAGCTACATTCAGTACTTC,CASSEKGGRSYIQYF,TRBD2,TRBJ2-4,TRBV2
TGTGCCAGCAGCCCGCTAGCGGTGGCCTACAATGAGCAGTTCTTC,CASSPLAVAYNEQFF,TRBD2,TRBJ2-1,TRBV11-2
TGTGCCAGCAGTACTCGAGACAGGGCGGCCTACGAGCAGTACTTC,CASSTRDRAAYEQYF,TRBD1,TRBJ2-7,TRBV6-5
TGCGCCAGCAGCCAAGAAAGCGGGAGGGCGGCTTACAATGAGCAGTTCTTC,CASSQESGRAAYNEQFF,TRBD2,TRBJ2-1,TRBV4-1
TGTGCCTGGAGTGTAAGGGCAGGGGGCAATCAGCCCCAGCATTTT,CAWSVRAGGNQPQHF,NA,TRBJ1-5,TRBV30
TGTGCCAGCAGCCAAACAGGGGCTGGGGCCAACGTCCTGACTTTC,CASSQTGAGANVLTF,TRBD1,TRBJ2-6,TRBV11-2
TGTGCCAGCTCACCAAGCACAGCTGGAAACACCATATATTTT,CASSPSTAGNTIYF,NA,TRBJ1-3,TRBV18
TGTGCCAGCAGCTTGGACAGGGGCATCACAGATACGCAGTATTTT,CASSLDRGITDTQYF,TRBD1,TRBJ2-3,TRBV5-6
TGTGCCATCAGTGACGGGACAGATTTCGGATGGGAAAAACTGTTTTTT,CAISDGTDFGWEKLFF,TRBD1,TRBJ1-4,TRBV10-3
TGTGCCACCAGCAGAGGCGAGGGCATGAGGGGCAATCAGCCCCAGCATTTT,CATSRGEGMRGNQPQHF,NA,TRBJ1-5,TRBV15
TGTGCCAGCATGAGACAGGGCTGGATGAACACTGAAGCTTTCTTT,CASMRQGWMNTEAFF,TRBD1,TRBJ1-1,TRBV27
TGTGCCAGCAGCTTAGCGGGTCGGGACACGGCTGGCTACACCTTC,CASSLAGRDTAGYTF,NA,TRBJ1-2,TRBV7-8
TGTGCCAGCAGCGAACCCCTTGGACAGGGATCCTACGAGCAGTACTTC,CASSEPLGQGSYEQYF,TRBD1,TRBJ2-7,TRBV5-4
TGTGCCAGCCGAAGGACAGGAGGGGCCTACGAGCAGTACTTC,CASRRTGGAYEQYF,NA,TRBJ2-7,TRBV2
TGTGCCAGCAGCTTAGGTATAGATCGCTACAATGAGCAGTTCTTC,CASSLGIDRYNEQFF,NA,TRBJ2-1,TRBV11-2
TGTGCCAGTAGTTTCCGGGACAGGGGGAATAGCAATCAGCCCCAGCATTTT,CASSFRDRGNSNQPQHF,TRBD1,TRBJ1-5,TRBV19